The 31 T cell receptor beta chains listed next were all sequenced from one sample in a study of blood T cell repertoires in COVID-19. Data came from immunoSEQ multiplex PCR; TCRdb stores just in-frame clones and leaves some out. The top ten clones hold less than 4% of a sample with 300,000 to 400,000 clones, 90% of them seen once. Sequencing used PBMCs or T cells enriched from blood (not recorded which). The receptors were gathered from a woman aged 25 to 39 who had been exposed to COVID-19.

This chain uses TRBV27 with TRBJ2-1, with 12 positions matching TRBD1. With V trimmed by 6 bases and J by 6 bases, 6 bases remained unmatched. The CDR3 consists of 15 residues. Per the germline V gene, CDR1 is MNHEY and CDR2 is SMNVEV (reference sequence). The CDR3 region is CASRNPGQGANEQFF. CDR3 nucleotides: TGTGCCAGCAGGAACCCGGGACAGGGGGCCAATGAGCAGTTCTTC.

V is TRBV4-3 and J is TRBJ1-1; 8 bases are shared with TRBD1. The CDR3 is made up of 12 amino acids. The germline V gene encodes CDR1 LGHNA and CDR2 YSLEER. Losses at the gene ends were 3 bases for V and 10 bases for J; bases not matched to a gene: 4. The DNA for the CDR3 is TGCGCCAGCAGCCAGGAACAGGGGGGAGCTTTCTTT. Translating it yields CASSQEQGGAFF.

This chain joins TRBV7-3 and TRBJ2-7; 7 bases fit TRBD2. Germline assignment: CDR1 SGHTA and CDR2 FQGTGA. V shed 4 bases and J 7 bases; nucleotides not matched to a gene: 1. The CDR3 has 11 residues. In nucleotides, the CDR3 is TGTGCCAGCAGCTCCGGGAGGGAGCAGTACTTC. It translates to CASSSGREQYF.

J is TRBJ1-2 and V is TRBV5-1; D is uncertain. V lost 0 bases, J lost 11 bases, and 8 bases lay in between. This CDR3 is 11 amino acids long. The V gene's germline CDR1 is SGHRS and CDR2 YFSETQ. CDR3 loop: CASSLGPRYTF. CDR3 bases: TGCGCCAGCAGCTTGGGCCCTCGGTACACCTTC.

This sequence joins TRBV27 and TRBJ1-6, with 7 bases aligning to TRBD1. Germline V gene sequence: CDR1 MNHEY, CDR2 SMNVEV (reference sequence). V was pared by 6 bases and J by 7 bases, with 9 bases of the junction left unmatched. CDR3 size: 15 residues. The CDR3 region has the DNA TGTGCCAGCAGAAGACAGGGAGGTAACAATTCACCCCTCCACTTT. This encodes CASRRQGGNNSPLHF.

The gene calls are TRBV5-8 and TRBJ2-3, with TRBD2 identical over 7 bases. J was trimmed by 8 bases and V by 4 bases; bases with no gene match: 13. From germline, CDR1 is SGHTS and CDR2 YDEGEE. CDR3 length: 15 residues. As DNA, the CDR3 is TGTGCCAGCAGCGCAGCCTCAGCGGGGAGTGCTACGCAGTATTTT. The encoded protein is CASSAASAGSATQYF.

The chain employs TRBV2 and TRBJ1-3; D is unclear. CDR1 SNHLY and CDR2 FYNNEI come from the germline V gene. The CDR3 totals 14 residues. Trimming removed 4 bases at V and 2 bases at J, with 9 bases between. CDR3 coding DNA: TGTGCCAGCAGTGGCACGGGTCCTGGAAACACCATATATTTT. Translation: CASSGTGPGNTIYF.

The chain joins TRBV9 to TRBJ1-2; 9 bases fit TRBD1. The CDR3 contains 15 residues. J gave up 5 bases and V 4 bases, and 9 bases lay outside the gene matches. CDR1 is SGDLS, CDR2 YYNGEE, per germline. The CDR3 DNA sequence: TGTGCCAGCAGCCCCGGGACAGGGCGTTGGTATGGCTACACCTTC. This gives the protein CASSPGTGRWYGYTF.

Only one count was recorded for this clone. This chain connects TRBV6-1 to TRBJ1-5; D gene uncertain. This CDR3 has 13 amino acids. The ends were cut back, 4 bases at V and 0 bases at J, with 4 bases in the middle. CDR1 MNHNS and CDR2 SASEGT come from the germline V gene. CDR3: CASSVRSNQPQHF. CDR3 bases: TGTGCCAGCAGTGTCCGTAGCAATCAGCCCCAGCATTTT.

This rearrangement joins TRBV2 to TRBJ1-5; 7 bases fit TRBD1. The CDR3 extends over 13 amino acids. Germline V lookup: CDR1 SNHLY, CDR2 FYNNEI. V dropped 4 bases and J dropped 5; count of bases not matched to a gene: 2. The CDR3 region has the DNA TGTGCCAGCAGTGCGCAGGGGGATCAGCCCCAGCATTTT. Translation gives CASSAQGDQPQHF.

The genes are TRBV19 and TRBJ2-7, with D perhaps matching TRBD2 (7 bases). With 1 base removed from V and 3 bases from J, the gap between germline ends came to 13 bases. Germline V CDR1 and CDR2: LNHDA, SQIVND (reference sequence). The CDR3 sequence is 15 residues long. DNA for the CDR3: TGTGCCAGTAGTATAGGAGGGGGGGCTGGCTACGAGCAGTACTTC. Translated, it gives CASSIGGGAGYEQYF.

This chain connects TRBV18 to TRBJ1-3; the D is unclear. This CDR3 region has 17 residues. Per germline, CDR1 KGHSH and CDR2 LQKENI. V gave up 2 bases and J gave up 3 bases, with 17 bases separating them. The CDR3 nucleotides are TGTGCCAGCTCACCAAAAGGTGGCGGAGACCTTGGAAACACCATATATTTT. Translation gives CASSPKGGGDLGNTIYF.

V is TRBV9 and J is TRBJ2-3; possibly TRBD1 for D (6 bases). The germline CDR1 and CDR2 sequences are SGDLS and YYNGEE. The CDR3 sequence is 17 residues long. V gave up 4 bases and J gave up 2 bases, with 20 bases separating them. For the CDR3, the DNA is TGTGCCAGCAGCCTCCCGAGGGACATCACCTACACAGATACGCAGTATTTT. Translating gives CASSLPRDITYTDTQYF. The full variable domain, with the rest looked up from reference TRBV9 and TRBJ2-3, is DSGVTQTPKHLITATGQRVTLRCSPRSGDLSVYWYQQSLDQGLQFLIQYYNGEERAKGNILERFSAQQFPDLHSELNLSSLELGDSALYFCASSLPRDITYTDTQYFGPGTRLTVL.

The gene calls are TRBV9 and TRBJ2-2, with 7 bases that match TRBD1. V trimming: 5 bases; J trimming: 1 base; junction bases outside the gene matches: 11. The CDR3 is 17 residues long. CDR1 is SGDLS and CDR2 is YYNGEE in the germline V gene. CDR3: CASRTSGQAENTGELFF. The CDR3 region has the DNA TGTGCCAGCAGGACCTCCGGACAGGCCGAGAACACCGGGGAGCTGTTTTTT.

The table lists this clone with a count of one. The rearrangement joins TRBV30 to TRBJ1-2; the match to TRBD1 covers 7 bases. Germline CDR1 reads GTSNPN; CDR2 reads SVGIG (reference sequence). The CDR3 has 15 amino acids. V shed 4 bases, J shed 4 bases, and the junction held 12 bases outside the gene matches. This chain's CDR3 is CAWNLKGGTGYGYTF. The CDR3 DNA is TGTGCCTGGAATTTGAAAGGGGGCACGGGCTATGGCTACACCTTC.

The gene calls are TRBV3-1 (or the pseudogene TRBV3-2) and TRBJ2-2, with TRBD2 matching over 10 bases. This CDR3 has 15 residues. V trimming: 1 base; J trimming: 5 bases; junction bases outside the gene matches: 1. Per germline, CDR1 LGHDT and CDR2 YNNKEL (reference sequence). CDR3 sequence reads: CASSQVAGGTGELFF. CDR3 bases: TGTGCCAGCAGCCAAGTAGCGGGGGGTACCGGGGAGCTGTTTTTT.

V and J are TRBV2 and TRBJ1-6, with TRBD1 matching 8 bases. CDR1 and CDR2 (germline): SNHLY, FYNNEI. J was trimmed by 8 bases and V by 6 bases; bases with no gene match: 6. CDR3 length: 14 amino acids. The CDR3 loop reads CASRSGTGYSPLHF. In DNA, the CDR3 is TGTGCCAGCAGGTCCGGGACAGGTTATTCACCCCTCCACTTT.

The chain employs TRBV7-2 and TRBJ1-2, with D possibly matching TRBD1 (5 bases). The ends were cut back, 1 base at V and 7 bases at J, with 10 bases in the middle. Germline V gives CDR1 SGHTA, CDR2 FQGNSA. This CDR3 spans 13 amino acids. The chain's CDR3 is CASSLVGVGGYTF. The CDR3 DNA sequence: TGTGCCAGCAGCTTAGTAGGGGTCGGTGGCTACACCTTC.

V usage is TRBV18 and J usage is TRBJ2-3; TRBD2 agrees at 14 bases. CDR1 is KGHSH and CDR2 is LQKENI in the germline V gene. The junction had 4 bases not matched to a gene; V was cut back by 5 bases and J by 3 bases. CDR3 size: 16 residues. CDR3 amino acids: CASSERTSGGTDTQYF. For the CDR3, the DNA is TGTGCCAGCTCAGAACGGACTAGCGGGGGGACAGATACGCAGTATTTT.

In nucleotides, the CDR3 is TGCGCCAGCAGCTACGGACAGGGGGAGCAGTACTTC. It codes for CASSYGQGEQYF. The rearrangement uses TRBV5-1 and TRBJ2-7, with TRBD1 matching over 9 bases. Germline V lookup: CDR1 SGHRS, CDR2 YFSETQ. Germline trimming cut 3 bases from V and 7 bases from J; bases unmatched to any gene: 2. The CDR3 is 12 amino acids.

The genes are TRBV4-1 and TRBJ2-1, with TRBD2 matching 8 bases. This CDR3 has 17 residues. From germline, CDR1 is MGHRA and CDR2 YSYEKL. The V gene end was trimmed by 1 base and the J gene end by 9 bases; junction bases not matched to a gene: 14. The CDR3 coding sequence is TGCGCCAGCAGCCAAGGTTCTGCGGGGGGCCTACGGGGTGAGCAGTTCTTC. Translating it yields CASSQGSAGGLRGEQFF.

This chain links TRBV24-1 with TRBJ2-7, with TRBD1 identical over 7 bases. Germline CDR1 and CDR2: KGHDR and SFDVKD. The CDR3 runs to 15 residues. V lost 4 bases and J lost 4; bases outside the gene matches: 9. The CDR3 is CATSDSTGRQYEQYF. CDR3 DNA: TGTGCCACCAGTGACTCGACAGGGAGACAATACGAGCAGTACTTC.

Only one count was recorded for this clone. This chain joins TRBV2 and TRBJ1-2; 7 nucleotides line up with TRBD1. CDR1 SNHLY and CDR2 FYNNEI come from the germline V gene. The CDR3 is made up of 15 amino acids. V trimming: 6 bases; J trimming: 8 bases; junction bases outside the gene matches: 15. In nucleotides, the CDR3 is TGTGCCAGCAGAGCGAGACAGGGTGCGGAAGGGGGCTACACCTTC. It translates to CASRARQGAEGGYTF.

J is TRBJ1-4 and V is TRBV7-9, with D hard to call. Germline CDR1 reads SEHNR; CDR2 reads FQNEAQ (reference sequence). The length of the CDR3 is 16 residues. Trimming shortened V by 5 bases and J by 5 bases, and 18 bases separated the two germline ends. The CDR3, as DNA: TGTGCCAGCAGCCTGCTCCCCCTATCGCGGAATGAAAAACTGTTTTTT. Residues: CASSLLPLSRNEKLFF.

The chain combines TRBV7-2 with TRBJ2-1; D unresolved. The CDR3 loop spans 13 amino acids. V was clipped by 2 bases and J by 10 bases, with 12 bases between them. Germline V gives CDR1 SGHTA, CDR2 FQGNSA. The CDR3 DNA is TGTGCCAGCAGCTTATCTTCAACCGGGGAGCAGTTCTTC. Translated: CASSLSSTGEQFF.

This chain joins TRBV4-1 and TRBJ2-2; the match to TRBD2 covers 9 bases. Germline assignment: CDR1 MGHRA and CDR2 YSYEKL. The V and J ends lost 3 bases and 7 bases, in that order; junction bases with no gene match: 3. CDR3 length: 14 amino acids. Written as DNA, the CDR3 is TGCGCCAGCAGCCACCCTAGCGGGGACGGGGAGCTGTTTTTT. As protein: CASSHPSGDGELFF.

V usage is TRBV9 and J usage is TRBJ2-3, with D possibly matching TRBD2 (5 bases). The V end lost 0 bases, the J end lost 0 bases, and 14 bases lay between the germline ends. The germline CDR1 and CDR2 sequences are SGDLS and YYNGEE. The CDR3 contains 17 residues. The CDR3, as DNA: TGTGCCAGCAGCGTAGCTCCGGGATCCACTAGCACAGATACGCAGTATTTT. Translation gives CASSVAPGSTSTDTQYF.

This chain uses TRBV27 with TRBJ1-2; 7 bases line up with TRBD1. Trimming cost V 8 bases and J 4 bases; bases outside gene matches: 7. From germline, CDR1 is MNHEY and CDR2 SMNVEV (reference sequence). The CDR3 has 13 amino acids. The CDR3 loop reads CASGTRDSYGYTF. The CDR3 nucleotides are TGTGCCAGCGGAACCCGGGACAGCTATGGCTACACCTTC.

The chain links TRBV4-1 to TRBJ2-4; tentatively, D is TRBD1 (6 bases). V dropped 2 bases and J dropped 5 bases, with 13 bases sitting between them. This CDR3 is 15 amino acids long. The germline V gene has CDR1 MGHRA and CDR2 YSYEKL. DNA for the CDR3: TGCGCCAGCAGCCAAAGAGGGGGTTCGGAAAACATTCAGTACTTC. Protein sequence: CASSQRGGSENIQYF.

This clone occurred once. The chain couples TRBV18 to TRBJ1-1; D is unresolved. The CDR3 length is 16 residues. V lost 3 bases to trimming and J lost 1 base, with 15 bases between them. The germline CDR1 and CDR2 sequences are KGHSH and LQKENI. Here the CDR3 DNA reads TGTGCCAGCTCACCCCCTGGACTAGGGTCGAACACTGAAGCTTTCTTT. This gives the protein CASSPPGLGSNTEAFF.

This chain connects TRBV4-2 to TRBJ1-1, with a weak D call TRBD1 (6 bases). CDR1 is LGHNA and CDR2 is YNFKEQ in the germline V gene. Trimming took 1 base from V and 8 from J, leaving 11 bases between them. The CDR3 has 13 amino acids. The CDR3 sequence is CASSQAWQGEAFF. CDR3 DNA sequence: TGTGCCAGCAGCCAAGCGTGGCAGGGGGAAGCTTTCTTT.